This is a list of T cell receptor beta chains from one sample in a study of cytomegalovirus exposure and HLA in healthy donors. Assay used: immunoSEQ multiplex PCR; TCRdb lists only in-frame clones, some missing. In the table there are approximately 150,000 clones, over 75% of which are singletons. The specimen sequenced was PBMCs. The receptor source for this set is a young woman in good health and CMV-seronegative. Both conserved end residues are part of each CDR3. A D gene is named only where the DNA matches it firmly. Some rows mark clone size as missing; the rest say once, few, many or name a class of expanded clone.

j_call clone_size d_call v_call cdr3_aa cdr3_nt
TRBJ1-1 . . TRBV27 CASSLASGTEAFF TGTGCCAGCAGTTTGGCCAGTGGTACTGAAGCTTTCTTT
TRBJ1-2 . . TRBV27 CASSLMGGVPYGYTF TGTGCCAGCAGTTTAATGGGGGGAGTCCCATATGGCTACACCTTC
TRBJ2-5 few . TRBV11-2 CASSLAGIQETQYF TGTGCCAGCAGCTTAGCAGGCATCCAAGAGACCCAGTACTTC
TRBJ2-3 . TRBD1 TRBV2 CASSGTGTITDTQYF TGTGCCAGCAGCGGGACAGGGACGATCACAGATACGCAGTATTTT
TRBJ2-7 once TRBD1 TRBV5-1 CASSLAAGGPSEQYF TGCGCCAGCAGCTTGGCGGCAGGGGGCCCAAGTGAGCAGTACTTC
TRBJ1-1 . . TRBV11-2 CASSPHHTEAFF TGTGCCAGCAGCCCCCATCACACTGAAGCTTTCTTT
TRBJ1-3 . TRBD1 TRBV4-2 CASSQVGTAGNTIYF TGTGCCAGCAGCCAAGTGGGGACAGCTGGAAACACCATATATTTT
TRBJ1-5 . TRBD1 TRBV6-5 CASSSGQGLNQPQHF TGTGCCAGCAGTTCGGGACAGGGTCTCAATCAGCCCCAGCATTTT
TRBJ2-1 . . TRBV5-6 CASSFWTAYNEQFF TGTGCCAGCAGTTTCTGGACAGCCTACAATGAGCAGTTCTTC
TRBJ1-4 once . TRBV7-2 CASSPGWTNEKLFF TGTGCCAGCAGCCCGGGGTGGACTAATGAAAAACTGTTTTTT
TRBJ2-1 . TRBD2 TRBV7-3 CASSLRGGVGRGHNEQFF TGTGCCAGCAGCTTAAGGGGGGGTGTGGGTCGGGGCCACAATGAGCAGTTCTTC
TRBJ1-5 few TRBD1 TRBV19 CASTDRAGQPQHF TGTGCCAGTACAGACAGGGCTGGTCAGCCCCAGCATTTT
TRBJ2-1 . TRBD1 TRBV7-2 CASSLSQGSYNEQFF TGTGCCAGCAGCTTATCACAGGGGTCCTACAATGAGCAGTTCTTC
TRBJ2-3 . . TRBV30 CAWSTGTDTQYF TGTGCCTGGAGTACGGGTACAGATACGCAGTATTTT
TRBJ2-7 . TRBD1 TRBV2 CASSAGTGFSYEQYF TGTGCCAGCAGTGCCGGGACAGGGTTCTCCTACGAGCAGTACTTC
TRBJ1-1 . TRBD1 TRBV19 CASSAQGTGERIEAFF TGTGCCAGTAGTGCCCAAGGGACAGGGGAGAGGATTGAAGCTTTCTTT
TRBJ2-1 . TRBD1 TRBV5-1 CASSLEPGQLFEQFF TGCGCCAGCAGCTTGGAACCGGGACAGTTATTTGAGCAGTTCTTC
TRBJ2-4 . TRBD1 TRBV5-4 CASSLGGTGKNIQYF TGTGCCAGCAGCCTCGGAGGGACAGGGAAAAACATTCAGTACTTC
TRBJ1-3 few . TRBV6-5 CASIQGAIYF TGTGCCAGCATCCAGGGTGCCATATATTTT
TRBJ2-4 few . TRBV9 CASSVDPPQGTKNIQYF TGTGCCAGCAGCGTAGACCCCCCACAGGGAACCAAAAACATTCAGTACTTC
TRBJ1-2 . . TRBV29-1 CSVVRGNYGYTF TGCAGCGTTGTGCGGGGTAACTATGGCTACACCTTC
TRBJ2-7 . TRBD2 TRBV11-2 CASSLEVLAGQSYEQYF TGTGCCAGCAGCTTAGAGGTATTAGCGGGGCAATCCTACGAGCAGTACTTC
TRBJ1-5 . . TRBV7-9 CASSFATSAGVGSNQPQHF TGTGCCAGCAGCTTCGCAACGTCGGCGGGGGTGGGGAGCAATCAGCCCCAGCATTTT
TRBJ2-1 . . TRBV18 CASSPSTSNEQFF TGTGCCAGCTCCCCGTCGACTAGTAATGAGCAGTTCTTC
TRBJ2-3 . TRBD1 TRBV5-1 CASSPGQGADTQYF TGCGCCAGCAGCCCGGGACAGGGAGCAGATACGCAGTATTTT
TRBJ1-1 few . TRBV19 CASSTGDMEAFF TGTGCCAGTAGTACCGGCGACATGGAAGCTTTCTTT
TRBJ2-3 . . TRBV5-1 CASSSDSTDTQYF TGCGCCAGCAGCTCAGATAGCACAGATACGCAGTATTTT
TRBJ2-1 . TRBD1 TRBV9 CASSARTGANEQFF TGTGCCAGCAGCGCAAGGACAGGGGCCAATGAGCAGTTCTTC
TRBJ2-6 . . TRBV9 CASSVDSPGVGANVLTF TGTGCCAGCAGCGTAGATTCCCCGGGGGTTGGGGCCAACGTCCTGACTTTC
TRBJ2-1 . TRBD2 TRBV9 CASSVAGGPYNEQFF TGTGCCAGCAGCGTAGCGGGGGGGCCCTACAATGAGCAGTTCTTC